Listed here are 11 T cell receptor beta chains from one sample, sequenced in a study of blood T cell repertoires in COVID-19. Sequenced by immunoSEQ multiplex PCR; TCRdb stores in-frame clones only, minus some. The repertoire holds 50,000 or so clones, with 75% to 85% as singletons. The sequenced sample consisted of peripheral blood. These receptors were collected from a man aged 35-49 years with acute or convalescent COVID-19.

This chain uses TRBV19 with TRBJ2-7; 9 positions agree with TRBD1. J was trimmed by 3 bases and V by 3 bases; bases with no gene match: 6. The CDR3 length is 15 residues. CDR1 LNHDA and CDR2 SQIVND come from the germline V gene (reference sequence). CDR3 nucleotide sequence: TGTGCCAGTAGTATGACAGGGGGGACAGGCTACGAGCAGTACTTC. Translated: CASSMTGGTGYEQYF.

The chain carries TRBV3-1 (or the pseudogene TRBV3-2) and TRBJ2-3; 13 bases agree with TRBD2. CDR3 length: 18 residues. Germline loops: CDR1 LGHDT, CDR2 YNNKEL (reference sequence). Trimming cost V 3 bases and J 4 bases; bases outside gene matches: 10. CDR3 in amino acids: CASSQGLAGPRLADTQYF. CDR3 DNA: TGTGCCAGCAGCCAGGGACTAGCGGGGCCCCGCCTGGCAGATACGCAGTATTTT.

In regard to this clone: The same CDR3 arises from other DNA sequences in this sample as well. V gene TRBV27 combines with J gene TRBJ1-2; perhaps TRBD1 as D (5 bases). Trimming removed 4 bases at V and 4 bases at J, with 13 bases between. This CDR3 is built from 14 residues. CDR1 is MNHEY and CDR2 is SMNVEV in the germline V gene (reference sequence). In nucleotides, the CDR3 is TGTGCCAGCAGTTCCCAGAGGCAGGGCTATGGCTACACCTTC. Amino acids: CASSSQRQGYGYTF.

The chain uses TRBV2 and TRBJ1-4; possibly TRBD1 for D (6 bases). V lost 4 bases and J 3 bases, leaving 12 bases between the germline ends. The CDR3 has 15 amino acids. CDR1 and CDR2 from the germline V gene are SNHLY and FYNNEI. Here the CDR3 DNA reads TGTGCCAGCAGTGCAACAGGGCCCGCTAATGAAAAACTGTTTTTT. It encodes CASSATGPANEKLFF.

The chain carries TRBV6-5 and TRBJ2-7, with TRBD1 matching 7 bases. The CDR3 sequence is 14 residues long. With V trimmed by 5 bases and J by 1 base, 5 bases remained unmatched. The germline gives CDR1 MNHEY, CDR2 SVGAGI. The CDR3, as DNA: TGTGCCAGCAGTCGGGACAGCCTATCCTACGAGCAGTACTTC. Amino acids: CASSRDSLSYEQYF.

The genes are TRBV5-1 and TRBJ1-4; D remains unclear. This CDR3 contains 14 residues. V dropped 0 bases and J dropped 8 bases, with 11 bases sitting between them. CDR1 is SGHRS, CDR2 YFSETQ, per germline. The CDR3 DNA follows: TGCGCCAGCAGCTTGGGGGGAGGAGGCGAAAAACTGTTTTTT. Its translation is CASSLGGGGEKLFF. The variable domain in full, completed from reference TRBV5-1 and TRBJ1-4, reads KAGVTQTPRYLIKTRGQQVTLSCSPISGHRSVSWYQQTPGQGLQFLFEYFSETQRNKGNFPGRFSGRQFSNSRSEMNVSTLELGDSALYLCASSLGGGGEKLFFGSGTQLSVL.

The rearrangement joins TRBV3-1 (or the pseudogene TRBV3-2) to TRBJ2-1; 13 bases are shared with TRBD2. Trimming took 0 bases from V and 5 from J; bases not matched to a gene: 10. The CDR3 has 19 residues. Germline V gene sequence: CDR1 LGHDT, CDR2 YNNKEL (reference sequence). This CDR3 is CASSQDTSGGAGWNNEQFF. The CDR3 bases are TGTGCCAGCAGCCAAGACACTAGCGGGGGGGCCGGTTGGAACAATGAGCAGTTCTTC.

The table lists this clone with a count of one. This chain uses TRBV7-2 with TRBJ2-5; maybe TRBD1 (7 bases). Germline V gene sequence: CDR1 SGHTA, CDR2 FQGNSA. The CDR3 has 15 amino acids. With 2 bases removed from V and 1 base from J, the gap between germline ends came to 11 bases. The CDR3 nucleotides read TGTGCCAGCAGCTTACTGCAGGGGGGCCAAGAGACCCAGTACTTC. It codes for CASSLLQGGQETQYF.

The chain is built from TRBV18 and TRBJ2-2; 7 nucleotides match TRBD1. The junction had 2 bases not matched to a gene; V was cut back by 1 base and J by 9 bases. Germline values: CDR1 KGHSH, CDR2 LQKENI. This CDR3 is built from 13 residues. The CDR3 sequence: CASSPRQGRELFF. For the CDR3, the DNA is TGTGCCAGCTCACCACGACAGGGCCGGGAGCTGTTTTTT.

The chain carries TRBV27 and TRBJ2-2, with TRBD2 matching over 11 bases. Germline V gene sequence: CDR1 MNHEY, CDR2 SMNVEV (reference sequence). CDR3 length: 17 amino acids. Trimming at V came to 5 bases and at J to 6 bases, leaving 11 bases not matched to a gene. The CDR3 nucleotides read TGTGCCAGCAGTCCCGCCTATATAGCGGGGGGGTCCGGGGAGCTGTTTTTT. It encodes CASSPAYIAGGSGELFF.

The chain combines TRBV19 with TRBJ1-3; D is possibly TRBD1 (5 bases). Deletions cut 4 bases from V and 6 bases from J, with 13 bases between. The CDR3 length is 14 residues. Germline V CDR1 and CDR2: LNHDA, SQIVND (reference sequence). The CDR3 DNA is TGTGCCAGTAGTAATACAGGTTGGGAAAACACCATATATTTT. It specifies CASSNTGWENTIYF.